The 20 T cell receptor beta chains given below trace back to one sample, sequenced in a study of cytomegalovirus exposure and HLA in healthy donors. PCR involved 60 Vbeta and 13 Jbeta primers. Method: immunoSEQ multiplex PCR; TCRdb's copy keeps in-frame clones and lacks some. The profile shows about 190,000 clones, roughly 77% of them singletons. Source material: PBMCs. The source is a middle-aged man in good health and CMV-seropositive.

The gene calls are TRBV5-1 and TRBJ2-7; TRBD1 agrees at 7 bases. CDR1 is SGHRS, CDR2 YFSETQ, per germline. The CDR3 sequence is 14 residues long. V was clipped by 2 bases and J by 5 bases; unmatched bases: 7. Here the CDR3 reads CASSLRTGEDEQYF. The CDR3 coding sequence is TGCGCCAGCAGCTTAAGGACAGGAGAAGACGAGCAGTACTTC.

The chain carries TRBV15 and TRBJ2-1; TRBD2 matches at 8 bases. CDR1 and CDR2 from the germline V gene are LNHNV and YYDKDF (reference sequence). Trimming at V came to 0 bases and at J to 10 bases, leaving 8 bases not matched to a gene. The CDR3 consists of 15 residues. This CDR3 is CATSRDRGTRREQFF. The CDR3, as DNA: TGTGCCACCAGCAGAGATCGGGGGACTAGAAGGGAGCAGTTCTTC.

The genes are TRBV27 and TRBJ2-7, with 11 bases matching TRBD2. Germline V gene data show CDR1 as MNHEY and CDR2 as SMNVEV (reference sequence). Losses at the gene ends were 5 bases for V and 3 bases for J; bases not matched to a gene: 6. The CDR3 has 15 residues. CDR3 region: CASSPLTSGVYEQYF. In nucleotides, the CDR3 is TGTGCCAGCAGTCCCCTGACTAGCGGGGTCTACGAGCAGTACTTC.

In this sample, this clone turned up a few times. In DNA form, the CDR3 reads TGTGCCAGCAGTGAGGGGCGAACGAAAAATGAGCAGTTCTTC. Its translation: CASSEGRTKNEQFF. The J gene is TRBJ2-1, the V gene TRBV2, with D possibly TRBD1 on 5 matching bases. V lost 3 bases, J lost 7 bases, and 13 bases lay in between. Germline CDR1 reads SNHLY; CDR2 reads FYNNEI. This CDR3 is built from 14 residues.

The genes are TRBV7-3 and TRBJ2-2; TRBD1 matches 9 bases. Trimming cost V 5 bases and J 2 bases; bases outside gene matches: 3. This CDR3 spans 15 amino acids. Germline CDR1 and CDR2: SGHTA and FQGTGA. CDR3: CASSRTGDNTGELFF. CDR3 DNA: TGTGCCAGCAGCCGGACAGGGGACAACACCGGGGAGCTGTTTTTT.

CDR3 loop: CASSPTSGGPGGDIQYF. The CDR3 bases are TGTGCCAGCAGCCCCACTAGCGGGGGCCCAGGCGGGGACATTCAGTACTTC. The chain is built from TRBV2 and TRBJ2-4; 11 bases match TRBD2. The CDR3 has 17 residues. J lost 8 bases, V lost 6 bases, and 15 bases had no gene match. CDR1 and CDR2 from the germline V gene are SNHLY and FYNNEI.

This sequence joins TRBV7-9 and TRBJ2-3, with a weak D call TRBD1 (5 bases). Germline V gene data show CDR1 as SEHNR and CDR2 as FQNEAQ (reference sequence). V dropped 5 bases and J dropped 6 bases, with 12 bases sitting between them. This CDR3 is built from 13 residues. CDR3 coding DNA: TGTGCCAGCAGCCTATCAGGGTACGATACGCAGTATTTT. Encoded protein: CASSLSGYDTQYF.

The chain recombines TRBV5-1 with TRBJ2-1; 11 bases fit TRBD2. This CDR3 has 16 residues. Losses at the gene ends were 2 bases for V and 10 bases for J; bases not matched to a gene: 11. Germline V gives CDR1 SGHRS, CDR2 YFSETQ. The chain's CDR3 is CASSFSGGAASEEQFF. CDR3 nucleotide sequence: TGCGCCAGCAGCTTTAGCGGGGGGGCCGCGAGTGAGGAGCAGTTCTTC.

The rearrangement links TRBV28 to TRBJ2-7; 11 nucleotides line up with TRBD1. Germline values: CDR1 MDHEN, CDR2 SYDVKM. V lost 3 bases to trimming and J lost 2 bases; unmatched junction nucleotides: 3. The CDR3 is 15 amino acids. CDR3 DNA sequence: TGTGCCAGCAGTTTCTCGGGACAGGGGGCCTACGAGCAGTACTTC. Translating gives CASSFSGQGAYEQYF.

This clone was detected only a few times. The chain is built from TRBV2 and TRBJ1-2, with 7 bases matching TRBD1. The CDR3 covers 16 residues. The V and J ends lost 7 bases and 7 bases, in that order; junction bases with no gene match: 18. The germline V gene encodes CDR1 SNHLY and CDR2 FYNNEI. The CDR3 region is CASKEMTGLYAFGYTF. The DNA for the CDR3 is TGTGCCAGCAAAGAAATGACAGGGCTATATGCCTTTGGCTACACCTTC. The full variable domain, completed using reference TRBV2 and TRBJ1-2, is EPEVTQTPSHQVTQMGQEVILRCVPISNHLYFYWYRQILGQKVEFLVSFYNNEISEKSEIFDDQFSVERPDGSNFTLKIRSTKLEDSAMYFCASKEMTGLYAFGYTFGSGTRLTVV.

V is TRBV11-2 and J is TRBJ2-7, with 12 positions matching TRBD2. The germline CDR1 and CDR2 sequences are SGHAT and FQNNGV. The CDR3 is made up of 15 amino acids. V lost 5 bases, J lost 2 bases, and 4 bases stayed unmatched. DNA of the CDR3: TGTGCCAGCAGCACCCTAGCGGGAGGGCCCTACGAGCAGTACTTC. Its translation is CASSTLAGGPYEQYF.

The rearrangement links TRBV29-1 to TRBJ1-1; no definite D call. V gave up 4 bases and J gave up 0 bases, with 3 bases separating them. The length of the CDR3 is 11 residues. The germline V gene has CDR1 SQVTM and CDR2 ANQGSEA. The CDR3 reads CSVVVNTEAFF. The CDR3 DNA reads TGCAGCGTTGTAGTGAACACTGAAGCTTTCTTT.

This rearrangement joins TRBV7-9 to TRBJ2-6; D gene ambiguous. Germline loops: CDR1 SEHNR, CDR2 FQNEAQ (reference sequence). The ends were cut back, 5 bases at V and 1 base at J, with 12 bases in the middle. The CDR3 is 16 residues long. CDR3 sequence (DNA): TGTGCCAGCAGCCGGCAGGATCGTTCTGGGGCCAACGTCCTGACTTTC. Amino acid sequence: CASSRQDRSGANVLTF. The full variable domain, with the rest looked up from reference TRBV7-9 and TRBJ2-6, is DTGVSQNPRHKITKRGQNVTFRCDPISEHNRLYWYRQTLGQGPEFLTYFQNEAQLEKSRLLSDRFSAERPKGSFSTLEIQRTEQGDSAMYLCASSRQDRSGANVLTFGAGSRLTVL.

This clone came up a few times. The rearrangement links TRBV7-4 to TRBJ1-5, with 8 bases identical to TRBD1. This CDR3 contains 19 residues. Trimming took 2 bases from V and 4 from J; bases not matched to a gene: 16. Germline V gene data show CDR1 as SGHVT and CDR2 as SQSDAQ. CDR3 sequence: CASSLTRQGTYTLNQPQHF. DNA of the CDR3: TGTGCCAGCAGCTTAACCCGACAGGGGACCTACACACTAAATCAGCCCCAGCATTTT.

The CDR3 bases are TGTGCCAGCAGTCCCGGGGGGTCCGTCGGTAGGCAGCCCCAGCATTTT. It yields the protein CASSPGGSVGRQPQHF. The chain has TRBV28 and TRBJ1-5; tentative D call: TRBD1 (5 bases). From germline, CDR1 is MDHEN and CDR2 SYDVKM. This CDR3 is built from 16 residues. Trimming removed 5 bases at V and 7 bases at J, with 21 bases between.

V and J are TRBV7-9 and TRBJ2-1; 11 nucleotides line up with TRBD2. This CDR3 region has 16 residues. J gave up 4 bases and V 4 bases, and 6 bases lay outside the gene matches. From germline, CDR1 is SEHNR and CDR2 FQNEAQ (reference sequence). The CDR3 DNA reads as TGTGCCAGCAGCTCGTCGGGACTAGCGGCTTACAATGAGCAGTTCTTC. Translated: CASSSSGLAAYNEQFF.

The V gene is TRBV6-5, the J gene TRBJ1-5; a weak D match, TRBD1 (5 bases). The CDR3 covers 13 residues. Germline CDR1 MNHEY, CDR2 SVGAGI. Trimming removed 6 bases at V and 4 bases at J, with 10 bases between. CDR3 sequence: CASRDTGNQPQHF. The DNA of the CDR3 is TGTGCCAGCAGGGACACAGGAAATCAGCCCCAGCATTTT.

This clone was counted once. For the CDR3, the DNA is TGTGCCAGCAGCGTAGCTACCCACTCTAGCGGGGGGAAAAAAGAGACCCAGTACTTC. The encoded protein is CASSVATHSSGGKKETQYF. This chain links TRBV9 with TRBJ2-5, with 11 bases lining up with TRBD2. The CDR3 totals 19 residues. The germline gives CDR1 SGDLS, CDR2 YYNGEE. V lost 0 bases to trimming and J lost 3 bases; unmatched junction nucleotides: 13. Full variable domain (outside the CDR3, taken from reference TRBV9 and TRBJ2-5): DSGVTQTPKHLITATGQRVTLRCSPRSGDLSVYWYQQSLDQGLQFLIQYYNGEERAKGNILERFSAQQFPDLHSELNLSSLELGDSALYFCASSVATHSSGGKKETQYFGPGTRLLVL.

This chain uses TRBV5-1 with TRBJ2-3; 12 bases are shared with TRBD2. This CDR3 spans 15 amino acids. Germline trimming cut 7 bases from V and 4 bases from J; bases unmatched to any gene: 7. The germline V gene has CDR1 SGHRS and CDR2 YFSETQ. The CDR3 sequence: CASAEASGRADTQYF. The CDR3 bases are TGCGCCAGCGCGGAGGCTAGCGGGAGGGCAGATACGCAGTATTTT.

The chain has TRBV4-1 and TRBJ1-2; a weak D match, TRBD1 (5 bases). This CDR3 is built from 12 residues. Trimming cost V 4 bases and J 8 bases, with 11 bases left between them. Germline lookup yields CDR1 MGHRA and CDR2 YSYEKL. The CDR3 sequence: CASSPSRGGYTF. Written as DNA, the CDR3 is TGCGCCAGCAGCCCGTCCCGGGGGGGCTACACCTTC.